This is a list of T cell receptor beta chains from one sample in a study of metastatic and nonmetastatic thyroid tumors. TCRdb recomputed clones from the PCR reads via MiXCR. The table records approximately 25,000 clones, around 15% of them present only once. The sequencing input was blood. These receptors all stem from a female donor with papillary thyroid cancer or a benign thyroid nodule (not recorded which). Some clones in this sample may be carry-over from other donors' samples. CDR3s include the opening cysteine and the closing phenylalanine or tryptophan. D genes are given only for firm matches. Rows give clone size only sometimes, using once, few, many, or a class for an expanded clone.

size: NA; J: TRBJ2-3; V: TRBV11-2; D: TRBD1; DNA: TGTGCCAGCAGGCAACAGGGGGTTATAGGCACAGATACGCAGTATTTT; CDR3: CASRQQGVIGTDTQYF
size: many; J: TRBJ1-1; V: TRBV7-9; D: NA; DNA: TGTGCCAGCAGCTTAGATTTGAACACTGAAGTTTTCTTT; CDR3: CASSLDLNTEVFF
size: many; J: TRBJ2-3; V: TRBV7-8; D: TRBD2; DNA: TGTGCCAGCAGCTTACTTCCAGCGGGAGTAAGGCCTACTAGCACAGATACGCAGTATTTT; CDR3: CASSLLPAGVRPTSTDTQYF
size: NA; J: TRBJ2-7; V: TRBV11-1; D: TRBD1; DNA: TGTGCCAGCAGCATTGACAGGGACTACGAGCAGTACTTC; CDR3: CASSIDRDYEQYF
size: many; J: TRBJ1-2; V: TRBV6-1; D: NA; DNA: TGTGCCAGCAGTGAGTCAGGGATATACTATGGCTACACCTTC; CDR3: CASSESGIYYGYTF
size: NA; J: TRBJ2-7; V: TRBV6-2/TRBV6-3; D: TRBD2; DNA: TGTGCCAGCAGTTACAGTAAGCGGGACCAACCGTACGAGCAGTACTTC; CDR3: CASSYSKRDQPYEQYF
size: many; J: TRBJ1-5; V: TRBV5-5; D: TRBD1; DNA: TGTGCCAGCAGTGCACGGGCGACAGGGGAACAGCCCCAGCATTTT; CDR3: CASSARATGEQPQHF
size: many; J: TRBJ1-2; V: TRBV2; D: NA; DNA: TGTGCCAGCAGTGACAGAGGACGTGGCTACACCTTC; CDR3: CASSDRGRGYTF
size: many; J: TRBJ1-6; V: TRBV20-1; D: NA; DNA: TGCAGTGGCCGCATAGGGAATTCACCCCTCCACTTT; CDR3: CSGRIGNSPLHF
size: many; J: TRBJ1-2; V: TRBV6-1; D: NA; DNA: TGTGCCAGCAGTAACTATGGCTACACCTTC; CDR3: CASSNYGYTF
size: NA; J: TRBJ2-4; V: TRBV5-1; D: TRBD2; DNA: TGCGCCAGCAGCTTGGCTCGAGCGGGAGGGCAAAACATTCAGTACTTC; CDR3: CASSLARAGGQNIQYF
size: NA; J: TRBJ2-3; V: TRBV7-2; D: NA; DNA: TGTGCCAGCAGCTTAGAGGCGACGGTGGATACGCAGTATTTT; CDR3: CASSLEATVDTQYF
size: many; J: TRBJ2-2; V: TRBV20-1; D: NA; DNA: TGCAGTGCTAGACAACTAGAGAACACCGGGGAGCTGTTTTTT; CDR3: CSARQLENTGELFF
size: many; J: TRBJ2-1; V: TRBV15; D: TRBD2; DNA: TGTGCCACCAGCAGAGATCGGGGAGGGTACAATGAGCAGTTCTTC; CDR3: CATSRDRGGYNEQFF
size: many; J: TRBJ2-7; V: TRBV2; D: TRBD1; DNA: TGTGCCAGCCAAGGGACAGGGGGCGACGAGCAGTACTTC; CDR3: CASQGTGGDEQYF
size: many; J: TRBJ2-3; V: TRBV28; D: NA; DNA: TGTGCCAGCAGTCTCAGGGGGGCAGATACGCAGTATTTT; CDR3: CASSLRGADTQYF
size: NA; J: TRBJ1-1; V: TRBV7-3; D: NA; DNA: TGTGCCAGCAGCCTCGGTGAGGGGGGCACTGAAGCTTTCTTT; CDR3: CASSLGEGGTEAFF
size: many; J: TRBJ1-1; V: TRBV20-1; D: NA; DNA: TGCAGTGCATATTCGGTAGGGCAGAACACTGAAGCTTTCTTT; CDR3: CSAYSVGQNTEAFF
size: many; J: TRBJ2-1; V: TRBV20-1; D: TRBD2; DNA: TGCAGTGTACCAAAAGGGGCATCACTAGCGTTGAGGAATGAGCAGTTCTTC; CDR3: CSVPKGASLALRNEQFF
size: many; J: TRBJ2-1; V: TRBV6-1; D: TRBD2; DNA: TGTGCCAGCAGCGAACTAGCGGCTTCCTACAATGAGCAGTTCTTC; CDR3: CASSELAASYNEQFF
size: many; J: TRBJ2-7; V: TRBV11-1; D: TRBD1; DNA: TGTGCCAGCAGCTTAGCGCCTAACAGGGGAAGGTACGAGCAGTACTTC; CDR3: CASSLAPNRGRYEQYF
size: many; J: TRBJ2-4; V: TRBV4-1; D: NA; DNA: TGCGCCAGCAGCCAAGATGGGGCAGGGGGGACTAGGATCTACTTC; CDR3: CASSQDGAGGTRIYF
size: many; J: TRBJ2-7; V: TRBV7-3; D: TRBD1; DNA: TGTGCCAGCCCCGGGACAGGGGGCTACGAGCAGTACTTC; CDR3: CASPGTGGYEQYF
size: many; J: TRBJ2-5; V: TRBV20-1; D: TRBD1; DNA: TGCAGTGCTAGCCCGGGACAGTTTTCAGAGACCCAGTACTTC; CDR3: CSASPGQFSETQYF
size: few; J: TRBJ2-1; V: TRBV6-1; D: TRBD2; DNA: TGTGCCAGCAGTCCGACTAGCGGGGGCTACAATGAGCAGTTCTTC; CDR3: CASSPTSGGYNEQFF
size: NA; J: TRBJ1-2; V: TRBV5-1; D: TRBD1; DNA: TGCGCCAGCAGCCTTGACAGGGAGGGCTCTAACTATGGCTACACCTTC; CDR3: CASSLDREGSNYGYTF
size: many; J: TRBJ1-2; V: TRBV27; D: NA; DNA: TGTGCCAGCGGCAGGGGTAACTATGGCTACACCTTC; CDR3: CASGRGNYGYTF
size: many; J: TRBJ2-7; V: TRBV28; D: TRBD2; DNA: TGTGCCAGCAGTTTAGAAGGTAGTGGGAGGGCCCACGAGCAGTACTTC; CDR3: CASSLEGSGRAHEQYF
size: many; J: TRBJ2-2; V: TRBV9; D: NA; DNA: TGTGCCAGCAACCCCCTGGGAGGAGGGAATCCTCATAACACCGGGGAGCTGTTTTTT; CDR3: CASNPLGGGNPHNTGELFF
size: many; J: TRBJ1-5; V: TRBV20-1; D: NA; DNA: TGCAGTGCTAGAGTTGCCACAGGGCACACTAATCAGCCCCAGCATTTT; CDR3: CSARVATGHTNQPQHF
size: NA; J: TRBJ2-7; V: TRBV27; D: TRBD1; DNA: TGTGCCAGCAGTTTAACGGGACAGGGCGCCTACGAGCAGTACTTC; CDR3: CASSLTGQGAYEQYF
size: many; J: TRBJ2-3; V: TRBV5-6; D: TRBD2; DNA: TGTGCCAGCAGCCCGGGAGGGGGGCTTGGGTCGGATACGCAGTATTTT; CDR3: CASSPGGGLGSDTQYF
size: NA; J: TRBJ2-7; V: TRBV6-1; D: TRBD2; DNA: TGTGCCAGCGAGCGGGGGGGCCCCTACGAGCAGTACTTC; CDR3: CASERGGPYEQYF
size: NA; J: TRBJ2-1; V: TRBV5-1; D: NA; DNA: TGCACCGGCAGCTTGTGGGACCCCGGCTACAATGAGCAGTTCTTC; CDR3: CTGSLWDPGYNEQFF
size: many; J: TRBJ2-7; V: TRBV5-8; D: NA; DNA: TGTGCCAGCAGCCCGGGTTCCCCCTACGAGCAGTACTTC; CDR3: CASSPGSPYEQYF
size: many; J: TRBJ1-2; V: TRBV7-9; D: NA; DNA: TGTGCCAGCAGCGTCACAGGTATGGATGGCTACACCTTC; CDR3: CASSVTGMDGYTF
size: NA; J: TRBJ2-1; V: TRBV4-2; D: NA; DNA: TGTGCCAGCAGCCAAACGTCGACTCTAAATGAGCAGTTCTTC; CDR3: CASSQTSTLNEQFF
size: many; J: TRBJ2-2; V: TRBV5-1; D: NA; DNA: TGCGCCAGCAGCTTTGGTGCCACCGGGGAGCTGTTTTTT; CDR3: CASSFGATGELFF
size: medium-sized; J: TRBJ2-2; V: TRBV13; D: TRBD2; DNA: TGTGCCAGCAGCACATCACCGGGACTAGCAGTTACCGGGGAGCTGTTTTTT; CDR3: CASSTSPGLAVTGELFF
size: medium-sized; J: TRBJ2-7; V: TRBV12-3/TRBV12-4; D: NA; DNA: TGTGCCAGCAGTTTAGAGGCGGGACTTCCCTACGAGCAGTACTTC; CDR3: CASSLEAGLPYEQYF
size: many; J: TRBJ2-7; V: TRBV10-1; D: NA; DNA: TGCGCCAGCAGTGACGGGACTCGTCATGGGCAGTACTTC; CDR3: CASSDGTRHGQYF
size: many; J: TRBJ2-3; V: TRBV5-1; D: TRBD1; DNA: TGCGCCAGCAGCTTGGGGACAGGTTACACAGATACGCAGTATTTT; CDR3: CASSLGTGYTDTQYF
size: many; J: TRBJ2-3; V: TRBV3-1; D: NA; DNA: TGTGCCAGCAGGAAAAGGGGCACAGATACGCAGTATTTT; CDR3: CASRKRGTDTQYF
size: medium-sized; J: TRBJ2-7; V: TRBV6-1; D: NA; DNA: TGTGCCAGCAATCCATGGCAGACCTACGAGCAGTACTTC; CDR3: CASNPWQTYEQYF
size: many; J: TRBJ2-2; V: TRBV11-3; D: TRBD1; DNA: TGTGCCAGCACCCCGGGACAGGGCCCTCTAAACACCGGGGAGCTGTTTTTT; CDR3: CASTPGQGPLNTGELFF
size: many; J: TRBJ2-2; V: TRBV6-4; D: NA; DNA: TGTGCCAGCAGTGCCCAGAACACCGGGGAGCTGTTTTTT; CDR3: CASSAQNTGELFF
size: many; J: TRBJ2-1; V: TRBV3-1; D: NA; DNA: TGTGCCAGCAGCCAAGATCCGTCAAGCCATGAGCAGTTCTTC; CDR3: CASSQDPSSHEQFF
size: many; J: TRBJ2-2; V: TRBV28; D: TRBD2; DNA: TGTGCCAGCAGTTTCCTCTACCGGACTAGCGGGAACACCGGGGAGCTGTTTTTT; CDR3: CASSFLYRTSGNTGELFF
size: medium-sized; J: TRBJ1-2; V: TRBV3-1; D: NA; DNA: TGTGCCAGCAGCCAAGGGAGGGGGGCAGATGGCTACACCTTC; CDR3: CASSQGRGADGYTF